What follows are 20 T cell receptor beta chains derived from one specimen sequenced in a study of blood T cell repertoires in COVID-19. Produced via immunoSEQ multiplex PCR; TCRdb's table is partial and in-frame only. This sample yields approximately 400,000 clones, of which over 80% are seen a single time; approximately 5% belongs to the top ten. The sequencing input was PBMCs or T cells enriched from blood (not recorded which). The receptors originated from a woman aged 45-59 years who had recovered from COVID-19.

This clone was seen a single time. The CDR3 sequence: CASSLVSAGSTEAFF. CDR3 nucleotide sequence: TGTGCCAGCAGCTTAGTTTCCGCAGGGTCGACTGAAGCTTTCTTT. The chain carries TRBV7-9 and TRBJ1-1, with D possibly being TRBD1 (5 bases). The germline CDR1 and CDR2 sequences are SEHNR and FQNEAQ (reference sequence). V was clipped by 1 base and J by 5 bases, with 14 bases between them. The CDR3 extends over 15 amino acids.

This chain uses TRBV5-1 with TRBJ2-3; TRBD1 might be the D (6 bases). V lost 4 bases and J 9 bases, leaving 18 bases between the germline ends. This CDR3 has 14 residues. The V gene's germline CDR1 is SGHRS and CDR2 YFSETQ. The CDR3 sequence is CASSRGTNEETQYF. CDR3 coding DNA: TGCGCCAGCAGCCGAGGGACAAACGAAGAGACGCAGTATTTT.

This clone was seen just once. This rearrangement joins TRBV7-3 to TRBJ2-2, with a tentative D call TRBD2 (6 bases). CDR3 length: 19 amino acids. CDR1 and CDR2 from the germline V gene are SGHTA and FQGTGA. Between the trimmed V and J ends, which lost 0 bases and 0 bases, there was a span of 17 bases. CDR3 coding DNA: TGTGCCAGCAGCTTAACGCGTTCGGGGGTTAGCGCGAACACCGGGGAGCTGTTTTTT. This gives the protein CASSLTRSGVSANTGELFF.

CDR3 DNA sequence: TGTGCCTGGAATACGGTCTTTGGCAATCAGCCCCAGCATTTT. Its protein is CAWNTVFGNQPQHF. The V gene is TRBV30, the J gene TRBJ1-5, with D unclear. Trimming took off 4 bases at V and 2 bases at J, with 12 bases between the two ends. The CDR3 is 14 residues long. Germline values: CDR1 GTSNPN, CDR2 SVGIG (reference sequence).

CDR3 region: CASSLRDRGLYEQYF. CDR3 nucleotides: TGTGCCAGCAGCTTAAGGGACAGGGGCTTATACGAGCAGTACTTC. The V gene is TRBV5-4, the J gene TRBJ2-7; TRBD1 matches 10 bases. CDR1 is SGHNT, CDR2 YYREEE, per germline (reference sequence). V shed 2 bases, J shed 4 bases, and the junction held 6 bases outside the gene matches. The CDR3 is 15 residues long.

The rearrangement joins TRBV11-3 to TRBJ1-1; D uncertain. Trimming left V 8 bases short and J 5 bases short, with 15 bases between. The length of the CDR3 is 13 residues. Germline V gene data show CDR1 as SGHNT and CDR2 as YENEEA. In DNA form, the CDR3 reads TGTGCCAGCGGGGAGAGAAGGGAAACTGAAGCTTTCTTT. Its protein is CASGERRETEAFF.

Written as DNA, the CDR3 is TGTGCCAGCAGCCAAGGATCCGGGACTAGCAGTCAGTATTTT. Residues: CASSQGSGTSSQYF. The V call is TRBV14, the J call TRBJ2-3, with 9 bases lining up with TRBD2. V was clipped by 1 base and J by 12 bases; unmatched bases: 8. The germline V gene has CDR1 SGHDN and CDR2 FVKESK. The CDR3 extends over 14 amino acids.

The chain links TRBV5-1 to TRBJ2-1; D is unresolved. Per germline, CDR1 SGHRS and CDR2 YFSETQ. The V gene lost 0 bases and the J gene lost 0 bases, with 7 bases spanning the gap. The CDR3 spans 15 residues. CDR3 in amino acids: CASSLGSSSYNEQFF. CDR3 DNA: TGCGCCAGCAGCTTGGGGTCTAGCTCCTACAATGAGCAGTTCTTC.

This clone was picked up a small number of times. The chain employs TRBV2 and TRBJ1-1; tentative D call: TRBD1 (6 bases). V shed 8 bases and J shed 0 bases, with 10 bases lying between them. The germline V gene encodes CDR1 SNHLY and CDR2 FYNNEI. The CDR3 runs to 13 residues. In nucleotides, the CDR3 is TGTGCCAGCGGGAAGGGGGTGAACACTGAAGCTTTCTTT. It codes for CASGKGVNTEAFF. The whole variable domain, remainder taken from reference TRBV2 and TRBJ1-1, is EPEVTQTPSHQVTQMGQEVILRCVPISNHLYFYWYRQILGQKVEFLVSFYNNEISEKSEIFDDQFSVERPDGSNFTLKIRSTKLEDSAMYFCASGKGVNTEAFFGQGTRLTVV.

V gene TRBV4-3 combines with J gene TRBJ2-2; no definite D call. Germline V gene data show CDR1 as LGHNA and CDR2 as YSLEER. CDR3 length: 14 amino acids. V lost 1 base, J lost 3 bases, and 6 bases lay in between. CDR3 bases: TGCGCCAGCAGCCAAGGGCAGGACACCGGGGAGCTGTTTTTT. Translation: CASSQGQDTGELFF.

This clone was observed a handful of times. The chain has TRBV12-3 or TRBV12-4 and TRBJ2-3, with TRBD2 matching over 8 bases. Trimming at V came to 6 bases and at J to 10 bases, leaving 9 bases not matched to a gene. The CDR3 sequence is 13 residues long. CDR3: CASRPVSGKPQYF. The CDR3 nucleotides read TGTGCCAGCAGGCCGGTTAGCGGGAAGCCGCAGTATTTT.

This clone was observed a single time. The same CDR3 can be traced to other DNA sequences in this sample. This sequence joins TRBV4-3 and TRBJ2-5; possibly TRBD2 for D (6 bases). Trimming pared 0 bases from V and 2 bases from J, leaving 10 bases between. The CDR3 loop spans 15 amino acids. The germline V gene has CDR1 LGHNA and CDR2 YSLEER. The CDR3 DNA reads TGCGCCAGCAGCCAAGACAGTGGAGGGCAAGAGACCCAGTACTTC. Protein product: CASSQDSGGQETQYF.

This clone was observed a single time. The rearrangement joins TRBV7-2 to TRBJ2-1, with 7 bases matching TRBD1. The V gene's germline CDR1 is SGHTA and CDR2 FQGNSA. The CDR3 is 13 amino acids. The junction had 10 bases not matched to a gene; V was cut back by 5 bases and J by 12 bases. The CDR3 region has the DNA TGTGCCAGCAGCCCAGACAGGGTAGGGGGGCAGTTCTTC. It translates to CASSPDRVGGQFF.

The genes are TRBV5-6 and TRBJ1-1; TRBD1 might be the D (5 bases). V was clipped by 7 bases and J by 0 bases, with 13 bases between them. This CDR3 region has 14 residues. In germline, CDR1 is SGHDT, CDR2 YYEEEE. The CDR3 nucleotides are TGTGCCAGCTGCCATGACAGCATGAACACTGAAGCTTTCTTT. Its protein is CASCHDSMNTEAFF.

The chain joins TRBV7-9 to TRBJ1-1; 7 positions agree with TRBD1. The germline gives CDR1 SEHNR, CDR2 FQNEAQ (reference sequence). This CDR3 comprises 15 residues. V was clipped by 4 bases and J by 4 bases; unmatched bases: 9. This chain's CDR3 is CASSSTTQGGTEAFF. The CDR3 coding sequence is TGTGCCAGCAGCTCGACCACGCAGGGGGGCACTGAAGCTTTCTTT.

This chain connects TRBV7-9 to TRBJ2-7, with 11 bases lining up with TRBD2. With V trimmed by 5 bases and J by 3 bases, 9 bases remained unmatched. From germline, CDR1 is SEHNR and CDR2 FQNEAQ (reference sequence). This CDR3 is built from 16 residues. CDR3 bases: TGTGCCAGCAGCGCTAGCGGGGGGAATCGGTTCTACGAGCAGTACTTC. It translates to CASSASGGNRFYEQYF. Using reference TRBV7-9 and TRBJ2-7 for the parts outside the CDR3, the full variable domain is DTGVSQNPRHKITKRGQNVTFRCDPISEHNRLYWYRQTLGQGPEFLTYFQNEAQLEKSRLLSDRFSAERPKGSFSTLEIQRTEQGDSAMYLCASSASGGNRFYEQYFGPGTRLTVT.

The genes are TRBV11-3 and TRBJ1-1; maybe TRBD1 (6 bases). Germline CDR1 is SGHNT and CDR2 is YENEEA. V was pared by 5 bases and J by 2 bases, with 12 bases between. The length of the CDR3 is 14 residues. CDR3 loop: CASSLTGQNTEAFF. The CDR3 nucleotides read TGTGCCAGCAGCCTTACAGGGCAAAACACTGAAGCTTTCTTT. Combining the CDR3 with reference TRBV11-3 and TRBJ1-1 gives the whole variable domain EAGVVQSPRYKIIEKKQPVAFWCNPISGHNTLYWYLQNLGQGPELLIRYENEEAVDDSQLPKDRFSAERLKGVDSTLKIQPAELGDSAVYLCASSLTGQNTEAFFGQGTRLTVV.

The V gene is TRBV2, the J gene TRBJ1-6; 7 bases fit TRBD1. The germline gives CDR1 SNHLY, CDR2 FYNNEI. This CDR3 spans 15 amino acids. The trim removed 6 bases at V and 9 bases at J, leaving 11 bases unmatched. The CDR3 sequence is CASRIQGTIGSPLHF. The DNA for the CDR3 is TGTGCCAGCAGGATACAGGGGACGATCGGTTCACCCCTCCACTTT. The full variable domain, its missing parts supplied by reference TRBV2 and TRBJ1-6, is EPEVTQTPSHQVTQMGQEVILRCVPISNHLYFYWYRQILGQKVEFLVSFYNNEISEKSEIFDDQFSVERPDGSNFTLKIRSTKLEDSAMYFCASRIQGTIGSPLHFGNGTRLTVT.

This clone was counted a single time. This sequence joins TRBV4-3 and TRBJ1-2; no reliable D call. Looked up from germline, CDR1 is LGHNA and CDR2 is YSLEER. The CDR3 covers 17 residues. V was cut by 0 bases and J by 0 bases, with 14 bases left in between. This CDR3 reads CASSQDKYWQTNYGYTF. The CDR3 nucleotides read TGCGCCAGCAGCCAAGATAAGTATTGGCAGACTAACTATGGCTACACCTTC.

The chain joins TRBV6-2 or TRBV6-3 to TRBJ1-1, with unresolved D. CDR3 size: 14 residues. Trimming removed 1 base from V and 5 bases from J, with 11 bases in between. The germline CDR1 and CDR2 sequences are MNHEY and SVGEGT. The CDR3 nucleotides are TGTGCCAGCAGTTACTGGTCTCGAGGGACTGAAGCTTTCTTT. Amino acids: CASSYWSRGTEAFF.